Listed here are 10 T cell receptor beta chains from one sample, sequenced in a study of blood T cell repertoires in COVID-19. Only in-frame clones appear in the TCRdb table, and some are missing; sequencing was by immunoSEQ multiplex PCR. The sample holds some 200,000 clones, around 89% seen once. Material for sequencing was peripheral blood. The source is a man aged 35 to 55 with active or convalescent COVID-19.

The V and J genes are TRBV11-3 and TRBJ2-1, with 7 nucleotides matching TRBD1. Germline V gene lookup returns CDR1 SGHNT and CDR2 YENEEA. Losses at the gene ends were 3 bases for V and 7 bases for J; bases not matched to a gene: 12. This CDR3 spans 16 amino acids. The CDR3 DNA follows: TGTGCCAGCAGCTTGTCCCCCCCGACAGGGAAAAATGAGCAGTTCTTC. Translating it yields CASSLSPPTGKNEQFF.

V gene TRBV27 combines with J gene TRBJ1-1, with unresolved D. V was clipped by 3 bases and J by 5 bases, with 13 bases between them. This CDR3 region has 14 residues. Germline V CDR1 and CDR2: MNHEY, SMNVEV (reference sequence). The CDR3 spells CASSLGSPGTEAFF. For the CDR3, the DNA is TGTGCCAGCAGTTTGGGCTCCCCGGGGACTGAAGCTTTCTTT.

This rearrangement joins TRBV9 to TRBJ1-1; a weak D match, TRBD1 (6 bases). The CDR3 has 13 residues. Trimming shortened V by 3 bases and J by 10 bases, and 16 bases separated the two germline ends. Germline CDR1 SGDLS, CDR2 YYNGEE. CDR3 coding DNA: TGTGCCAGCAGCGCCCAAACAGGGTTTAGAGCTTTCTTT. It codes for CASSAQTGFRAFF. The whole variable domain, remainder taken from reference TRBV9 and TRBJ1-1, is DSGVTQTPKHLITATGQRVTLRCSPRSGDLSVYWYQQSLDQGLQFLIQYYNGEERAKGNILERFSAQQFPDLHSELNLSSLELGDSALYFCASSAQTGFRAFFGQGTRLTVV.

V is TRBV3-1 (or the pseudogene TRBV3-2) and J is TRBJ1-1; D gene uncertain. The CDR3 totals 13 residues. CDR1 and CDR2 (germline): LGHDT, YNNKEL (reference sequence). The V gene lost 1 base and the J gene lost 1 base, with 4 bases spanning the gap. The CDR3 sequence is CASSQAGNTEAFF. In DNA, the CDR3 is TGTGCCAGCAGCCAAGCAGGGAACACTGAAGCTTTCTTT.

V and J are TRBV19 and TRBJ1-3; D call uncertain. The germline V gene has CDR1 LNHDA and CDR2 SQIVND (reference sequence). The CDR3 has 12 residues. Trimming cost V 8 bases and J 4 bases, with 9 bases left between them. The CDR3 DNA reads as TGTGCCAGTGGGCAATCCGGAAACACCATATATTTT. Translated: CASGQSGNTIYF.

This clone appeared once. Written as DNA, the CDR3 is TGTGCCACCAGCAGGAAGACAGGGGACACTGAAGCTTTCTTT. This translates into CATSRKTGDTEAFF. This chain connects TRBV15 to TRBJ1-1; TRBD1 aligns across 8 bases. After removal of 3 bases from V and 3 bases from J, the junction contained 3 bases not matched to a gene. Germline V lookup: CDR1 LNHNV, CDR2 YYDKDF (reference sequence). CDR3 size: 14 residues.

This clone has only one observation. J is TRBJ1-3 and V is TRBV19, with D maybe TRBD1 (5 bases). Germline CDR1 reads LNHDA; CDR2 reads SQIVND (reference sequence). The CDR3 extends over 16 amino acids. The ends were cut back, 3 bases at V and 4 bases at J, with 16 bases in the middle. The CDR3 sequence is CASSIPPGNIGNTIYF. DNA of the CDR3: TGTGCCAGTAGTATTCCCCCAGGGAACATCGGAAACACCATATATTTT.

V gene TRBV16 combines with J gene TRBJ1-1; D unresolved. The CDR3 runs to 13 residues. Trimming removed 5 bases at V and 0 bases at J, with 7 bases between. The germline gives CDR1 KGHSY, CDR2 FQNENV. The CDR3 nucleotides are TGTGCCAGCAGCTCACAATTGAACACTGAAGCTTTCTTT. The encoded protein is CASSSQLNTEAFF.

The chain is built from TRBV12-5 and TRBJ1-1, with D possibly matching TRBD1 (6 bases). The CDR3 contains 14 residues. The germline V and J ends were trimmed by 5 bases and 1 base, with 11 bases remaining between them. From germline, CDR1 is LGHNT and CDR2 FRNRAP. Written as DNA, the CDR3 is TGTGCTAGTGGTGGGGGACAATCGAACACTGAAGCTTTCTTT. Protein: CASGGGQSNTEAFF. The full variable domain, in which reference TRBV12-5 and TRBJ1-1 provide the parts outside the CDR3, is DARVTQTPRHKVTEMGQEVTMRCQPILGHNTVFWYRQTMMQGLELLAYFRNRAPLDDSGMPKDRFSAEMPDATLATLKIQPSEPRDSAVYFCASGGGQSNTEAFFGQGTRLTVV.

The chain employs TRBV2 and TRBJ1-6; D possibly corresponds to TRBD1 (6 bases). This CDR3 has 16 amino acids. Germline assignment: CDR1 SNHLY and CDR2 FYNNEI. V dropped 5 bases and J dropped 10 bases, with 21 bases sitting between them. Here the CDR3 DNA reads TGTGCCAGCAGTAATCTAGTCAGGGGAAGAGGCTCACCCCTCCACTTT. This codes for CASSNLVRGRGSPLHF.